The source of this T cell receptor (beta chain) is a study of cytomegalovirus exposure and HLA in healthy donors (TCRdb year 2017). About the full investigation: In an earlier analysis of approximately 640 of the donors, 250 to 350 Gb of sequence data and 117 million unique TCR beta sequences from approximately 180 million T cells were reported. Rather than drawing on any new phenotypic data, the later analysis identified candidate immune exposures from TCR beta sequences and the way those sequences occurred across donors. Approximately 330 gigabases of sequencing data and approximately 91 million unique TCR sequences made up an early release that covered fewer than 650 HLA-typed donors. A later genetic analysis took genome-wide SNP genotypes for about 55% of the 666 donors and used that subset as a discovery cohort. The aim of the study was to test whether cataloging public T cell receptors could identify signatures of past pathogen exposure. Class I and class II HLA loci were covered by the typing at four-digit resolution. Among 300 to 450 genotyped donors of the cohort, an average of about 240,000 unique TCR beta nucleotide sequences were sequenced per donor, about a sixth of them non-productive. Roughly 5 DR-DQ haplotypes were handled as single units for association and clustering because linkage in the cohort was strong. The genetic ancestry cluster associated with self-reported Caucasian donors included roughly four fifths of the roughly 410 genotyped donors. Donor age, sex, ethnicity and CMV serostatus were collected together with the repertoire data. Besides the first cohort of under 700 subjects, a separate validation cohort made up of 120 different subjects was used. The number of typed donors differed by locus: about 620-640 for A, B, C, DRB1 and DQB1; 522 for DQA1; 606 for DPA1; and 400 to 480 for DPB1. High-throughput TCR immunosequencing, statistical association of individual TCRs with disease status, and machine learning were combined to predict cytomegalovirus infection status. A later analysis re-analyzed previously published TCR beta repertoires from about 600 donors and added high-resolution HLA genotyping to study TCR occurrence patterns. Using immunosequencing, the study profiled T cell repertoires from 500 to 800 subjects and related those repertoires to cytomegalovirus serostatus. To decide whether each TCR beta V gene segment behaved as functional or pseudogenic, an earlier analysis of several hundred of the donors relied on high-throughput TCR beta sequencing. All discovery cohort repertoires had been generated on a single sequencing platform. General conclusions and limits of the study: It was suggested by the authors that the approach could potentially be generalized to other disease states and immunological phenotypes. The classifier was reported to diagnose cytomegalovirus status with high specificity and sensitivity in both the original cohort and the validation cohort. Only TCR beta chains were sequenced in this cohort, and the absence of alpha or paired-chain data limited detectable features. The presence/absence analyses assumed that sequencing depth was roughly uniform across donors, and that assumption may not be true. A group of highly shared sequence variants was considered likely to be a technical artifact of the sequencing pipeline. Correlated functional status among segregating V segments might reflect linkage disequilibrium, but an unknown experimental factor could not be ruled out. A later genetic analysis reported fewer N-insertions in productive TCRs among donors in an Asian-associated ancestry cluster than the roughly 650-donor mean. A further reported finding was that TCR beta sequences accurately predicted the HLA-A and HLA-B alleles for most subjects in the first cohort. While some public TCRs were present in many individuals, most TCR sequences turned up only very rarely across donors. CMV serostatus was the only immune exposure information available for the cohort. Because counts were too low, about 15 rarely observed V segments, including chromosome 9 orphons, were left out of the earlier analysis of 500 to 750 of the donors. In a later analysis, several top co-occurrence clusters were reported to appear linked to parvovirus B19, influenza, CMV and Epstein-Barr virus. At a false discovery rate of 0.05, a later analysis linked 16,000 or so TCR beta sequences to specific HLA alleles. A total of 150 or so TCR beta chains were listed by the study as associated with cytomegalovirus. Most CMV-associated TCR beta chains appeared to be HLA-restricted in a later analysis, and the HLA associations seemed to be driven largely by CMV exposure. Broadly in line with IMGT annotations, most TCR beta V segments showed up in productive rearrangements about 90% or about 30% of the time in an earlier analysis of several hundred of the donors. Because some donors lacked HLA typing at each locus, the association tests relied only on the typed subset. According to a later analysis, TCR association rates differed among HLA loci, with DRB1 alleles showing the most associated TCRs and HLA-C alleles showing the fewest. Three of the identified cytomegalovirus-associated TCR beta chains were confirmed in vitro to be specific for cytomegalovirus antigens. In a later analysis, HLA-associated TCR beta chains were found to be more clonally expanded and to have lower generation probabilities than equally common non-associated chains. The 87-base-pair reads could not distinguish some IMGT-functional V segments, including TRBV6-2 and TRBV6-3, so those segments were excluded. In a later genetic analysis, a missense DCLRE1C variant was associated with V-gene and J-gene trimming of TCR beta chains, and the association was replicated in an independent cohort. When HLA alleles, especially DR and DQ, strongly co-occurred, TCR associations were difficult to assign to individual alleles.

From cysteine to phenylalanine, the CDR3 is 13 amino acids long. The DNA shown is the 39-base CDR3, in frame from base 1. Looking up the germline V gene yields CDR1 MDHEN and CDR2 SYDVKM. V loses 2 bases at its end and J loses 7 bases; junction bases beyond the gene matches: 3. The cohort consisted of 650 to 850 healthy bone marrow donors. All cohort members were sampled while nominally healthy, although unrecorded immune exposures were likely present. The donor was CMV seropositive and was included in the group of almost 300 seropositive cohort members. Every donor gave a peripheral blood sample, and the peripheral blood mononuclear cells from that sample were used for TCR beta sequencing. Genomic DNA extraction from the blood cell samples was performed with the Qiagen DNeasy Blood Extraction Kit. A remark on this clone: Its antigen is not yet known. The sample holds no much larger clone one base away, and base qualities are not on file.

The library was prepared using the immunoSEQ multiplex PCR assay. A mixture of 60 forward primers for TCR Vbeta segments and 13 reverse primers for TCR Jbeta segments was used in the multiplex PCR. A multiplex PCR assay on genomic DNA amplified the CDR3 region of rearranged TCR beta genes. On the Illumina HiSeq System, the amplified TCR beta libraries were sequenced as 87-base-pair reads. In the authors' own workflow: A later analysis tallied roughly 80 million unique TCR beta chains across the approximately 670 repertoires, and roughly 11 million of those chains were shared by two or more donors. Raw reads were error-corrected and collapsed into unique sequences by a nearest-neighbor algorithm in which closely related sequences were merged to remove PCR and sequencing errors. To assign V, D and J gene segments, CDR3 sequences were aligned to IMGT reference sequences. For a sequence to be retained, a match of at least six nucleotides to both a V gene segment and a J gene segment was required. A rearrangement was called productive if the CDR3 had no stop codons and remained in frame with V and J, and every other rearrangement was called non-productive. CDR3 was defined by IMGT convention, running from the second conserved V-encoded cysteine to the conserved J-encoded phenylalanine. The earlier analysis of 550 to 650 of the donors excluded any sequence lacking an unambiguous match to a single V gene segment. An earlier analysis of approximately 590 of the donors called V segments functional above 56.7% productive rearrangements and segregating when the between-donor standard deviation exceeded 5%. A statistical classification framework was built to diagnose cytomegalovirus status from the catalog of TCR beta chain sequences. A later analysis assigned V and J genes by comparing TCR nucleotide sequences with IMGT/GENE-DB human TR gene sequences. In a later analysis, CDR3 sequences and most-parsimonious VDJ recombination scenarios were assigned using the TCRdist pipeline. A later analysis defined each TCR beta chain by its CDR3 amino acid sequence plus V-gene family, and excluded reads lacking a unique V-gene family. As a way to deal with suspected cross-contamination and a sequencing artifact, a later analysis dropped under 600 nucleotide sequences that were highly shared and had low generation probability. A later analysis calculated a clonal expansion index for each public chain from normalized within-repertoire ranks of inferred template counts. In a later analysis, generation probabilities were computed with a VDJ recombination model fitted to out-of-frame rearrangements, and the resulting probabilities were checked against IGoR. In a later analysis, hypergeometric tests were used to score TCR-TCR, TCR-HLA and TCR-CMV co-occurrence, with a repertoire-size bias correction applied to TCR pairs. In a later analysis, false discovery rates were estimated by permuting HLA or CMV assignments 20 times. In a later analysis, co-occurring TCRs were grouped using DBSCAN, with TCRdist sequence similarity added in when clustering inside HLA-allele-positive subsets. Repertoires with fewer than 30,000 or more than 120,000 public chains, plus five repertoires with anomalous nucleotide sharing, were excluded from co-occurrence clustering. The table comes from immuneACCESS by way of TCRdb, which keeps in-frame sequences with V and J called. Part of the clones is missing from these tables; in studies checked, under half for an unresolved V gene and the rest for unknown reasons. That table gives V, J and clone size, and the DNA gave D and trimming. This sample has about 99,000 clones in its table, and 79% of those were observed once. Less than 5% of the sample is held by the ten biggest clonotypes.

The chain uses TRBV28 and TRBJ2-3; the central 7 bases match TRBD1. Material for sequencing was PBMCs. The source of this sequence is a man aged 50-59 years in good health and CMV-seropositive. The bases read TGTGCCAGCAGTTTAAGACAGGGATATACGCAGTATTTT. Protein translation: CASSLRQGYTQYF.